The T cell receptor (beta chain) under discussion was sequenced for a study of blood T cell repertoires in COVID-19. In the study overall: The United States, Italy and Spain provided the acute and convalescent COVID-19 samples.

The CDR3 consists of 19 residues. Germline V CDR1 and CDR2: MNHEY, SMNVEV (reference sequence). Trimming took off 0 bases at V and 5 bases at J, with 26 bases between the two ends. Authors' methods: Scientists estimated how many nucleated cells there were by amplifying reference gene primers. Sequencing used immunoSEQ multiplex PCR; TCRdb keeps in-frame clones, though not all of them. The D gene and trimming were derived from the DNA, and the V and J assignments and clone size from that table. This table holds about 300,000 clones, 85% found once. Sequenced: peripheral blood. The J gene is TRBJ2-7, the V gene TRBV27; D perhaps matches TRBD1 (6 bases). This sequence originates from a human donor in a cohort sampled during active COVID-19. The chain's CDR3 is CASSLSGGRGVGRFDEQYF. DNA for the CDR3: TGTGCCAGCAGTTTATCAGGGGGTAGGGGTGTCGGTCGGTTCGACGAGCAGTACTTC.